This T cell receptor (beta chain) was sequenced in a study of blood T cells in healthy people across ages. Study-level points and caveats: TCR beta diversity, measured per million T cells, fell in a roughly linear way with age. As naive T cell percentage varied, TCR beta diversity correlated strongly with it.

This CDR3 has 15 residues. Trimming shortened V by 3 bases and J by 7 bases, and 16 bases separated the two germline ends. CDR1 LGHDT and CDR2 YNNKEL come from the germline V gene (reference sequence). Using a J-beta primer mix together with a sample-barcoded 5' primer, a second PCR was run for roughly 6 to 11 cycles. Sequencing yielded, for each sample, at least 3 million paired-end reads carrying CDR3. TCRdb re-analysed the 5' RACE reads in MiXCR, keeping a single row per CDR3 protein. The table has over 600,000 distinct CDR3 sequences, 21% seen once. Around 10 milliliters of peripheral blood were drawn from each donor. This clonotype was recorded a few times. Its cognate antigen is unknown.

The V call is TRBV3-1, the J call TRBJ2-1, with D perhaps matching TRBD1 (6 bases). The sample taken for sequencing was blood. The source of this sequence is a man aged 65-85 years in good health. CDR3 bases: TGTGCCAGCAGCCACGCGGACACAGGGCTGAATGAGCAGTTCTTC. Its translation is CASSHADTGLNEQFF.